This TCR beta chain was sequenced in a study of regulatory T cells in long-lasting Graves disease. Deletions cut 0 bases from V and 6 bases from J, with 19 bases between. The CDR3 runs 17 residues. CDR1 is SGHNT and CDR2 is YENEEA in the germline V gene. Study-level results: TRBV28, TRBJ1-2 and TRBJ2-5 were favored in persistent disease.

Only a few counts were recorded for this clonotype. Its antigen is still unknown. As for time point: newly diagnosed GD, antithyroid drugs for less than 3 months. The TCR library was made from RNA extracted from PBMCs. iRepertoire HTBI primers and Arm-PCR of CDR3 regions built TCR beta libraries. TCRdb reprocessed the multiplex PCR reads with MiXCR, giving one entry per CDR3 protein. The sample records 510,000 or so distinct CDR3 sequences, around 13% being singletons. Another study also made use of these data, one on T cells in Graves' hyperthyroidism and ophthalmopathy. From that report: Graves' hyperthyroidism was deemed stable given no ophthalmopathy progression within 18 months. The model anticipated ophthalmopathy a median about six months pre-onset.

This receptor was taken from a woman in her 30s with Graves disease. The sequenced sample was peripheral blood mononuclear cells (PBMCs), obtained at new diagnosis, from a patient treated with antithyroid drugs. V and J are TRBV11-3 and TRBJ2-3; D uncertain. The CDR3 coding sequence is TGTGCCAGCAGCTTAGATCTCAGCGAATACTTGGTGGATACGCAGTATTTT. Its translation: CASSLDLSEYLVDTQYF.